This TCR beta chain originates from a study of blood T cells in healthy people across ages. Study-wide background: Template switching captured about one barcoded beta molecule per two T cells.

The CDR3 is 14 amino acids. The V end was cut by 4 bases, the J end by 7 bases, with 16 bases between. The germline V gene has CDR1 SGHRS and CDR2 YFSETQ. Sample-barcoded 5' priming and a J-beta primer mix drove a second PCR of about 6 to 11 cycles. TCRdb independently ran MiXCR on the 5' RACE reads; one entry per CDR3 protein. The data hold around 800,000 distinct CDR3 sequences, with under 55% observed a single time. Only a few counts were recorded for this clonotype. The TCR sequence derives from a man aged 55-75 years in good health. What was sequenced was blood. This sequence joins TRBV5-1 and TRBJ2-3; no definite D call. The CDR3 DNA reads TGCGCCAGCAGCGAGCCAGGTAATGGGAATACGCAGTATTTT. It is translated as CASSEPGNGNTQYF. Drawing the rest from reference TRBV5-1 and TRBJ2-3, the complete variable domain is KAGVTQTPRYLIKTRGQQVTLSCSPISGHRSVSWYQQTPGQGLQFLFEYFSETQRNKGNFPGRFSGRQFSNSRSEMNVSTLELGDSALYLCASSEPGNGNTQYFGPGTRLTVL.